These 5 T cell receptor beta chains were all obtained from the same sample, sequenced in a study of cytomegalovirus exposure and HLA in healthy donors. Researchers ran the PCR with 60 Vbeta and 13 Jbeta primers. Some clones are missing from TCRdb's copy, which holds only in-frame ones; the method was immunoSEQ multiplex PCR. The sample shows 40,000 or so clones, 60% to 70% of them seen only once. Sequencing was performed on PBMCs. These receptor sequences come from a man between 35 and 55 years old in good health and CMV-seronegative.

Only a few counts were recorded for this clone. The chain carries TRBV5-4 and TRBJ1-5, with a tentative D call TRBD1 (6 bases). Germline V gene sequence: CDR1 SGHNT, CDR2 YYREEE (reference sequence). V was cut by 9 bases and J by 6 bases, with 16 bases left in between. The length of the CDR3 is 13 residues. The CDR3 loop reads CATSGGTFQPQHF. The CDR3 bases are TGTGCCACTTCCGGTGGGACATTTCAGCCCCAGCATTTT.

The rearrangement uses TRBV6-4 and TRBJ2-1; 8 nucleotides align to TRBD2. The germline gives CDR1 MRHNA, CDR2 SNTAGT. The CDR3 sequence is 15 residues long. The junction had 10 bases not matched to a gene; V was cut back by 3 bases and J by 9 bases. The CDR3 DNA is TGTGCCAGCAGTGAGGACGGGGGGGTAAGGAGTGAGCAGTTCTTC. This translates into CASSEDGGVRSEQFF.

V is TRBV13 and J is TRBJ2-7; possible D gene TRBD2, 6 bases. The CDR3 has 14 amino acids. CDR1 and CDR2 (germline): PRHDT, FYEKMQ (reference sequence). Trimming pared 4 bases from V and 5 bases from J, leaving 15 bases between. The CDR3 region is CASSSERAGDEQYF. The CDR3 nucleotides are TGTGCCAGCAGCTCTGAGCGGGCTGGTGACGAGCAGTACTTC.

The chain links TRBV5-4 to TRBJ2-1; TRBD2 matches at 7 bases. The V gene's germline CDR1 is SGHNT and CDR2 YYREEE (reference sequence). The CDR3 runs 16 residues. The junction had 8 bases not matched to a gene; V was cut back by 3 bases and J by 2 bases. DNA for the CDR3: TGTGCCAGCAGCTCCGGTGTGGCGGGGGCCTACAATGAGCAGTTCTTC. The encoded protein is CASSSGVAGAYNEQFF.

The chain uses TRBV11-2 and TRBJ2-7; a possible D gene is TRBD1 (6 bases). CDR1 and CDR2 from the germline V gene are SGHAT and FQNNGV. The length of the CDR3 is 14 residues. Trimming took 5 bases from V and 3 from J, leaving 14 bases between them. The CDR3 spells CASSPGHFVYEQYF. The DNA for the CDR3 is TGTGCCAGCAGCCCGGGACACTTCGTCTACGAGCAGTACTTC.